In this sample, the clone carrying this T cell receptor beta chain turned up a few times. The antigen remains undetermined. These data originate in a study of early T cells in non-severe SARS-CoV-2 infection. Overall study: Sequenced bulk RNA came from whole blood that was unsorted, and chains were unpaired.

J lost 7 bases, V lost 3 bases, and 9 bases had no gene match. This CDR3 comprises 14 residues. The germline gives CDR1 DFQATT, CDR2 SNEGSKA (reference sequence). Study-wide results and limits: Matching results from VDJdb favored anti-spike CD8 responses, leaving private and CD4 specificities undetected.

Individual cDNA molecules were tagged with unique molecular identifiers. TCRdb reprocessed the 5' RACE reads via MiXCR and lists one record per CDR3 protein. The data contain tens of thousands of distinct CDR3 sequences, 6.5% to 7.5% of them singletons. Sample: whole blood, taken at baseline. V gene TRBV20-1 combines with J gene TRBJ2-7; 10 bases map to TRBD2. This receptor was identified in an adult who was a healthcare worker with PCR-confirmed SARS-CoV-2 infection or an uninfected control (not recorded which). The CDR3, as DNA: TGCAGTGCTAGGCTGGCTAGCGGGGGTCCAGAGCAGTACTTC. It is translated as CSARLASGGPEQYF.